This TCR beta chain originates from a study of cytomegalovirus exposure and HLA in healthy donors. Findings and caveats of the study: After further analysis at a later stage, under 20,000 TCR beta sequences were associated with HLA alleles at 0.05 false discovery rate. According to the study, 150 to 200 TCR beta chains were cytomegalovirus-associated. Analysis was carried out at a later point, and it linked a missense DCLRE1C variant to TCR beta V- and J-gene trimming.

Trimming removed 4 bases from V and 5 bases from J, with 12 bases in between. This CDR3 has 13 amino acids. The germline CDR1 and CDR2 sequences are SGHRS and YFSETQ. Concerning this clone itself: Its specificity is unknown. Other nucleotide sequences from this sample produce the same CDR3.

PCR primers comprised 60 Vbeta and 13 Jbeta primers. Sequencing was performed with immunoSEQ multiplex PCR; in TCRdb, only in-frame clones are kept and a portion is missing. The sample has roughly 100,000 clones; about four fifths are singletons. There were likely unrecorded immune exposures, though donors were nominally healthy when sampled. This clonotype was obtained from a female donor in good health and CMV-seropositive. The chain combines TRBV5-1 with TRBJ1-1, with D perhaps TRBD1 (5 bases). The sequenced material came from PBMCs. The CDR3 region has the DNA TGCGCCAGCAGCCCTACGGGGGATACTGAAGCTTTCTTT. It is translated as CASSPTGDTEAFF.